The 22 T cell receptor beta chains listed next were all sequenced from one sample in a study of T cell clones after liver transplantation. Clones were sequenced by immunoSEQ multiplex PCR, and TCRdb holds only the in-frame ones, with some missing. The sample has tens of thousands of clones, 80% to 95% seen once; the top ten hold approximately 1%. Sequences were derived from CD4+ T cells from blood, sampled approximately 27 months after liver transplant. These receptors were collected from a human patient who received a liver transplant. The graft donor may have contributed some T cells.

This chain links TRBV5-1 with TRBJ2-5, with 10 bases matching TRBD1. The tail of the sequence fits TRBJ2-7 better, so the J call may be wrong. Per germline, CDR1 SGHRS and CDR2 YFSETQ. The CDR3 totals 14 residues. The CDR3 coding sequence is TGCGCCAGCAGCCGGGACAGGGGTACGTACGAGCAGTACTTC. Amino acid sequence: CASSRDRGTYEQYF.

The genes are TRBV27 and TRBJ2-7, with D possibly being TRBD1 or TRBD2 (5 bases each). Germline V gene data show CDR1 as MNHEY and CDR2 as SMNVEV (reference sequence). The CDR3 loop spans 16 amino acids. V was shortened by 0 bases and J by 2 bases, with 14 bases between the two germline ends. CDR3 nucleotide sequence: TGTGCCAGCAGTTTATCCCGCCGGGGACCTACCTACGAGCAGTACTTC. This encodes CASSLSRRGPTYEQYF.

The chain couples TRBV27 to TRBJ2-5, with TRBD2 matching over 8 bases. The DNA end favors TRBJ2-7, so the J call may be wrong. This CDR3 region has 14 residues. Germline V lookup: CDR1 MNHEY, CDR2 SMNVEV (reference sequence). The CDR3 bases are TGTGCCAGCAGTTTATCTGGCGGGAGGTACGAGCAGTACTTC. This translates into CASSLSGGRYEQYF.

The chain's CDR3 is CASSQDWGATQYEQYF. CDR3 nucleotides: TGTGCCAGCAGCCAAGATTGGGGGGCGACCCAGTACGAGCAGTACTTC. J is TRBJ2-7 and V is TRBV4-2; D tentatively reads TRBD1 or TRBD2 (6 bases each). V dropped 0 bases and J dropped 4 bases, with 16 bases sitting between them. Germline CDR1 is LGHNA and CDR2 is YNFKEQ. CDR3 length: 16 residues.

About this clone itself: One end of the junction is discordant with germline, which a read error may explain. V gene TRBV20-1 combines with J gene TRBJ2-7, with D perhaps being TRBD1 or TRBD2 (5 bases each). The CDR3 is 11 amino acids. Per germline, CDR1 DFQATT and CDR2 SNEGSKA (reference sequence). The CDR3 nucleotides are TGCAGTGCTAGAGATGAGGGCCAGGGTGCCTTC. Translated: CSARDEGQGAF.

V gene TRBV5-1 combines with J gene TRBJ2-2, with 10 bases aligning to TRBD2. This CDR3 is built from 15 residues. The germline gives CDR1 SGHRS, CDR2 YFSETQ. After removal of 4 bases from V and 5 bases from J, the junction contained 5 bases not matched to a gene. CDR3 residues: CASSTLAGRTGELFF. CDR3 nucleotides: TGCGCCAGCAGCACACTAGCGGGAAGGACCGGGGAGCTGTTTTTT.

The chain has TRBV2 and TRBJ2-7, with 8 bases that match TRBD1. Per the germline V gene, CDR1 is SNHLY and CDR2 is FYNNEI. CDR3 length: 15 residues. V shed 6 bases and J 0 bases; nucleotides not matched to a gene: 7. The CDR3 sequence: CASRGGQGPSYEQYF. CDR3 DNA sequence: TGTGCCAGCAGGGGAGGACAGGGCCCCTCCTACGAGCAGTACTTC. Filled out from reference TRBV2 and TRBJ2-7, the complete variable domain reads EPEVTQTPSHQVTQMGQEVILRCVPISNHLYFYWYRQILGQKVEFLVSFYNNEISEKSEIFDDQFSVERPDGSNFTLKIRSTKLEDSAMYFCASRGGQGPSYEQYFGPGTRLTVT.

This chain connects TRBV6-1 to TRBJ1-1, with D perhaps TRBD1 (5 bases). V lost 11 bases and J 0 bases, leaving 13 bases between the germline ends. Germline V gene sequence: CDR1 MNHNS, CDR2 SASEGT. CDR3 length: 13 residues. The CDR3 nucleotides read TGTGCCTCCCTTGTGGGGGTGAACACTGAAGCTTTCTTT. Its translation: CASLVGVNTEAFF.

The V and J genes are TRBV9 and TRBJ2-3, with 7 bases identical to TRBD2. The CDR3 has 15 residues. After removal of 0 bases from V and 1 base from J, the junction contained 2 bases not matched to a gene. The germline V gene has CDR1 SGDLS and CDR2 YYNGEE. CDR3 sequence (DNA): TGTGCCAGCAGCGTAGGACGGGGGGGCACAGATACGCAGTATTTT. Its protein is CASSVGRGGTDTQYF.

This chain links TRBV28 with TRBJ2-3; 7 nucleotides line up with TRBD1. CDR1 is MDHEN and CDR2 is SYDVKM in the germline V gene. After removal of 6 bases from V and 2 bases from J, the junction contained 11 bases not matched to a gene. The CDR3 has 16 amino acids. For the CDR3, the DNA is TGTGCCAGCAGCCATAGACAGGGCGGAAACACAGATACGCAGTATTTT. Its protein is CASSHRQGGNTDTQYF.

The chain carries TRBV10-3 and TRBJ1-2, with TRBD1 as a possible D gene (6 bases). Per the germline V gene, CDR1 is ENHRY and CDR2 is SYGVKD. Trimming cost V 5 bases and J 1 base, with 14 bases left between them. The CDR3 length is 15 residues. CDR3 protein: CAISTQGGLNYGYTF. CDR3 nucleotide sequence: TGTGCCATCAGTACACAGGGAGGGCTTAACTATGGCTACACCTTC.

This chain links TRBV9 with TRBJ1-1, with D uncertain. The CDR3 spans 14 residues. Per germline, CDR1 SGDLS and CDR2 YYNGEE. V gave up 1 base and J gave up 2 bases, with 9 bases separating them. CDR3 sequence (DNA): TGTGCCAGCAGCGTATTGGAGGTAAACACTGAAGCTTTCTTT. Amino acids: CASSVLEVNTEAFF.

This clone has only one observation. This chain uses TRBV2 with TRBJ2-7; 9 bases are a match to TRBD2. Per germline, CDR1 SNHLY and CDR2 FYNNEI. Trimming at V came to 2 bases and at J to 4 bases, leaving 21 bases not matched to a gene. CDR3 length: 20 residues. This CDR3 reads CASSERLGGNLAREGYEQYF. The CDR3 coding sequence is TGTGCCAGCAGTGAAAGACTTGGAGGGAATTTAGCGCGGGAGGGGTACGAGCAGTACTTC. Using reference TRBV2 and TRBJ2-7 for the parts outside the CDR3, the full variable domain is EPEVTQTPSHQVTQMGQEVILRCVPISNHLYFYWYRQILGQKVEFLVSFYNNEISEKSEIFDDQFSVERPDGSNFTLKIRSTKLEDSAMYFCASSERLGGNLAREGYEQYFGPGTRLTVT.

The CDR3 spells CASRHAASYNEQFF. For the CDR3, the DNA is TGTGCCAGCAGACACGCCGCCTCCTACAATGAGCAGTTCTTC. This rearrangement joins TRBV7-2 to TRBJ2-1; D uncertain. Per germline, CDR1 SGHTA and CDR2 FQGNSA. V was shortened by 6 bases and J by 0 bases, with 9 bases between the two germline ends. CDR3 length: 14 residues.

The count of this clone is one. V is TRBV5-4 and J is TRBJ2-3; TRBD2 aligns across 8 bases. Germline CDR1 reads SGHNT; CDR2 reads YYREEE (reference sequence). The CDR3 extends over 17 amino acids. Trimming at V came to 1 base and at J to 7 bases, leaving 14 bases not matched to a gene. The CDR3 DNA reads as TGTGCCAGCAGCTTGCCCTTCTCCTCTCGGGAGGGCAATACGCAGTATTTT. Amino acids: CASSLPFSSREGNTQYF.

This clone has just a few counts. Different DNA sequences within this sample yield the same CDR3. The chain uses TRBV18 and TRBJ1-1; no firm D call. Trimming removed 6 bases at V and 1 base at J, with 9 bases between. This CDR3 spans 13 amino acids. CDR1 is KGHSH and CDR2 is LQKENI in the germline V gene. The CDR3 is CASSQGRNTEAFF. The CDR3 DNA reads TGTGCCAGCTCCCAAGGCAGGAACACTGAAGCTTTCTTT. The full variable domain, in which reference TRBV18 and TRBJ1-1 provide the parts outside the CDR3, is NAGVMQNPRHLVRRRGQEARLRCSPMKGHSHVYWYRQLPEEGLKFMVYLQKENIIDESGMPKERFSAEFPKEGPSILRIQQVVRGDSAAYFCASSQGRNTEAFFGQGTRLTVV.

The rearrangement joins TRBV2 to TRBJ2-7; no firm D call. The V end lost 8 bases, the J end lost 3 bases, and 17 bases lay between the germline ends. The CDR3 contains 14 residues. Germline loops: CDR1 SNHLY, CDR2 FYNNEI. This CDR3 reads CASDDAGYNYEQYF. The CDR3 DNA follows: TGTGCCAGCGATGACGCCGGCTATAACTACGAGCAGTACTTC.

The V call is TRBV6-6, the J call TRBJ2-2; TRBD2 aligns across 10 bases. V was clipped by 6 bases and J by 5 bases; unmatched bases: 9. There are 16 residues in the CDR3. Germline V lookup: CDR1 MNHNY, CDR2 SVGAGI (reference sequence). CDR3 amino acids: CASSLTASGSTGELFF. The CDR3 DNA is TGTGCCAGCAGCCTAACGGCTAGCGGGAGTACCGGGGAGCTGTTTTTT.

The CDR3 loop is CASSQGWTEAFF. The CDR3 DNA reads as TGTGCCAGCAGCCAAGGATGGACTGAAGCTTTCTTT. The chain combines TRBV14 with TRBJ1-1; D not certain. CDR3 length: 12 residues. Looked up from germline, CDR1 is SGHDN and CDR2 is FVKESK. Trimming removed 1 base from V and 5 bases from J, with 5 bases in between.

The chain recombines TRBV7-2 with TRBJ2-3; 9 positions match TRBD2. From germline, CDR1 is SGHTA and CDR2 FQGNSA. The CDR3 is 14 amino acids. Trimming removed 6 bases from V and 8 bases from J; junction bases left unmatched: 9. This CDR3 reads CASRASGAAATQYF. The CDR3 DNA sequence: TGTGCCAGCAGAGCTAGCGGGGCCGCGGCTACGCAGTATTTT. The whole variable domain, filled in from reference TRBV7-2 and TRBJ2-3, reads GAGVSQSPSNKVTEKGKDVELRCDPISGHTALYWYRQSLGQGLEFLIYFQGNSAPDKSGLPSDRFSAERTGGSVSTLTIQRTQQEDSAVYLCASRASGAAATQYFGPGTRLTVL.

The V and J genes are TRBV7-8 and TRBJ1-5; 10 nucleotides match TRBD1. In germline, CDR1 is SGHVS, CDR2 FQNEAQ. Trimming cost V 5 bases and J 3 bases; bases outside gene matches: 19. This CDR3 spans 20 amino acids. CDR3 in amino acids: CASSPQGVDRGRADNQPQHF. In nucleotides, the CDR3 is TGTGCCAGCAGCCCACAGGGCGTCGACAGGGGGCGCGCCGACAATCAGCCCCAGCATTTT. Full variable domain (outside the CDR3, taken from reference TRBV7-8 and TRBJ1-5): GAGVSQSPRYKVAKRGQDVALRCDPISGHVSLFWYQQALGQGPEFLTYFQNEAQLDKSGLPSDRFFAERPEGSVSTLKIQRTQQEDSAVYLCASSPQGVDRGRADNQPQHFGDGTRLSIL.

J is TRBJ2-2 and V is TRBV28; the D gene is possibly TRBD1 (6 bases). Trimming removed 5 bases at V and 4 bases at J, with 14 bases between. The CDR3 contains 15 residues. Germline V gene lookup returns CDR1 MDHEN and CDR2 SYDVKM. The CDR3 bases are TGTGCCAGCAGTCTAAGGGACATCTCCACCGGGGAGCTGTTTTTT. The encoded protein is CASSLRDISTGELFF.